One and the same sample provided the 3 T cell receptor beta chains below, sequenced in a study of cytomegalovirus exposure and HLA in healthy donors. PCR was performed using 60 Vbeta and 13 Jbeta primers. TCRdb's table, derived via immunoSEQ multiplex PCR, lists solely in-frame clones and lacks some. The profile shows fewer than 130,000 clones, around 79% of them singletons. Sequencing used PBMCs. The receptors stem from a woman aged 35 to 49 in good health and CMV-seronegative.

This sequence joins TRBV2 and TRBJ1-1, with TRBD1 as a possible D gene (6 bases). Per germline, CDR1 SNHLY and CDR2 FYNNEI. With 5 bases removed from V and 2 bases from J, the gap between germline ends came to 12 bases. The CDR3 sequence is 14 residues long. As DNA, the CDR3 is TGTGCCAGCAGTCCACAGGGAGATAACACTGAAGCTTTCTTT. It yields the protein CASSPQGDNTEAFF.

The rearrangement joins TRBV18 to TRBJ2-3; 13 bases align to TRBD2. Germline assignment: CDR1 KGHSH and CDR2 LQKENI. The junction had 5 bases not matched to a gene; V was cut back by 6 bases and J by 2 bases. The CDR3 covers 16 residues. CDR3 sequence (DNA): TGTGCCAGCTCGCCGGGACTAGCGGGGCTCACAGATACGCAGTATTTT. Amino acids: CASSPGLAGLTDTQYF.

The rearrangement links TRBV27 to TRBJ1-1; D might be TRBD1 (6 bases). There are 16 residues in the CDR3. CDR1 is MNHEY and CDR2 is SMNVEV in the germline V gene (reference sequence). V shed 3 bases and J shed 4 bases, with 18 bases lying between them. The CDR3 loop reads CASSFQTGPRGTEAFF. The DNA for the CDR3 is TGTGCCAGCAGTTTCCAGACAGGCCCCAGGGGCACTGAAGCTTTCTTT.